The TCR beta chain described here comes from a study of blood T cell repertoires in COVID-19. About the study: From T cells, B-cell-depleted T cells, or PBMCs came the material, which was cDNA or gDNA.

Per the original methods: Quantification of nucleated cells was approximated via reference gene primer amplification. Profiled with immunoSEQ multiplex PCR; TCRdb holds only in-frame clones, not every one. V and J calls and clone size are given by that table; D and trimming were obtained from the DNA. The sample includes hundreds of thousands of clones, 85% of them seen just once. Sequencing was performed on peripheral blood. The source is a human donor in a cohort sampled during active COVID-19.

This chain's CDR3 is CASSFRPDRVEDEQYF. For the CDR3, the DNA is TGTGCCAGCAGTTTCCGCCCGGACAGGGTTGAGGACGAGCAGTACTTC. This sequence joins TRBV28 and TRBJ2-7; TRBD1 aligns across 8 bases. The V gene end was trimmed by 3 bases and the J gene end by 5 bases; junction bases not matched to a gene: 12. Germline assignment: CDR1 MDHEN and CDR2 SYDVKM. The CDR3 loop spans 16 amino acids.